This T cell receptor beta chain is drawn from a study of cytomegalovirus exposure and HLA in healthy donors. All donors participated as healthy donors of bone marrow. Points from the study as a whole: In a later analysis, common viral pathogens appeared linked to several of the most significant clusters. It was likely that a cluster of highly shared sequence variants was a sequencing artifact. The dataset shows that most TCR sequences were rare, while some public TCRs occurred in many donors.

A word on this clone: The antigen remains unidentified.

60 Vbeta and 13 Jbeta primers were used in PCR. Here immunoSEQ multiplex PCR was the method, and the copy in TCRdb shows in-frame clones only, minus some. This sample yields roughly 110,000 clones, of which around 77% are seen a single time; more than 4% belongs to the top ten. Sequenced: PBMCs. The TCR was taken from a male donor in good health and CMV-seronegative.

The CDR3, as DNA: TGCGCCAGCAGTGAGAACAGGGTCTCCTACGAGCAGTACTTC. This sequence encodes CASSENRVSYEQYF. This sequence joins TRBV10-1 and TRBJ2-7, with D possibly being TRBD1 (6 bases). Trimming removed 2 bases at V and 0 bases at J, with 8 bases between. The germline V gene has CDR1 WNHNN and CDR2 SYGVQD (reference sequence). There are 14 residues in the CDR3.